Presented here are 10 T cell receptor beta chains from one specimen sequenced in a study of T cells in Graves' hyperthyroidism and ophthalmopathy. Researchers amplified the TCR beta CDR3 regions from RNA transcripts. HTBI primers were employed in a first-round RT-PCR of the TCR CDR3. One entry per CDR3 protein, called by TCRdb with MiXCR from the multiplex PCR reads. The sample comprises about 520,000 distinct CDR3 sequences, roughly a quarter of which are singletons, and about 10% rests with the top ten. Sequencing was done on a sample of blood. Source of these receptors: a woman in her twenties or thirties with Graves' ophthalmopathy.

This clonotype has a count of ten or more. The chain is built from TRBV13 and TRBJ1-2, with 7 bases fitting TRBD1. Germline V gives CDR1 PRHDT, CDR2 FYEKMQ (reference sequence). The CDR3 has 13 amino acids. V trimming: 5 bases; J trimming: 9 bases; junction bases outside the gene matches: 9. The CDR3 DNA is TGTGCCAGCAGCCGACAGGGCGATTTGAGCTACACCTTC. Translated: CASSRQGDLSYTF. The complete variable domain, with remaining parts taken from reference TRBV13 and TRBJ1-2, reads AAGVIQSPRHLIKEKRETATLKCYPIPRHDTVYWYQQGPGQDPQFLISFYEKMQSDKGSIPDRFSAQQFSDYHSELNMSSLELGDSALYFCASSRQGDLSYTFGSGTRLTVV.

This clonotype was recorded at least ten times. The V gene is TRBV6-5, the J gene TRBJ1-5; no firm D call. Germline V gene sequence: CDR1 MNHEY, CDR2 SVGAGI. V was cut by 0 bases and J by 1 base, with 10 bases left in between. The CDR3 consists of 16 residues. CDR3 protein: CASSYSSPSSNQPQHF. CDR3 in DNA: TGTGCCAGCAGTTACTCCTCCCCATCCAGCAATCAGCCCCAGCATTTT.

This clonotype was detected ten times or more. The rearrangement links TRBV7-2 to TRBJ2-7, with D perhaps TRBD1 (5 bases). V dropped 2 bases and J dropped 0 bases, with 11 bases sitting between them. Germline V gives CDR1 SGHTA, CDR2 FQGNSA. CDR3 length: 15 amino acids. Here the CDR3 DNA reads TGTGCCAGCAGCTTATGGGCAGGGCGCTCCTACGAGCAGTACTTC. Encoded protein: CASSLWAGRSYEQYF.

This clonotype was recorded at least ten times. The J gene is TRBJ1-3, the V gene TRBV4-1, with D hard to call. The length of the CDR3 is 15 residues. The germline V and J ends were trimmed by 4 bases and 2 bases, with 12 bases remaining between them. The germline V gene encodes CDR1 MGHRA and CDR2 YSYEKL. CDR3 coding DNA: TGCGCCAGCAGCCGACCGGGGTTCCCTGGAAACACCATATATTTT. Its protein is CASSRPGFPGNTIYF.

The genes are TRBV7-2 and TRBJ1-3, with unresolved D. Germline CDR1 SGHTA, CDR2 FQGNSA. V was clipped by 1 base and J by 0 bases, with 4 bases between them. This CDR3 comprises 14 residues. This CDR3 reads CASSLVSSGNTIYF. For the CDR3, the DNA is TGTGCCAGCAGCTTAGTCAGCTCTGGAAACACCATATATTTT.

At least ten counts were recorded for this clonotype. V gene TRBV29-1 combines with J gene TRBJ1-1; TRBD1 matches 9 bases. This CDR3 spans 12 amino acids. V dropped 6 bases and J dropped 10; count of bases not matched to a gene: 9. Germline V gives CDR1 SQVTM, CDR2 ANQGSEA. In DNA form, the CDR3 reads TGCAGCGTCACCGACAGGGGACAGGGAGCTTTCTTT. Residues: CSVTDRGQGAFF.

This clonotype was counted a few times. A much larger clone lies one base from this, so it may be a read error. The chain combines TRBV7-2 with TRBJ1-2; 8 bases map to TRBD1. From germline, CDR1 is SGHTA and CDR2 FQGNSA. V gave up 4 bases and J gave up 6 bases; unmatched junction bases: 4. The CDR3 loop spans 13 amino acids. In DNA form, the CDR3 reads TGTGCCAGCAGCTCGGGACAGGTCGATGGCTACACCTTC. Protein product: CASSSGQVDGYTF.

This clonotype was seen ten or more times. This chain uses TRBV19 with TRBJ1-2; D is perhaps TRBD1 (6 bases). V was pared by 8 bases and J by 5 bases, with 12 bases between. This CDR3 has 12 residues. The V gene's germline CDR1 is LNHDA and CDR2 SQIVND (reference sequence). DNA of the CDR3: TGTGCCAGTCAGGGAGGGGGTTATGGCTACACCTTC. Its protein product is CASQGGGYGYTF. Complete variable domain (other parts from reference TRBV19 and TRBJ1-2): DGGITQSPKYLFRKEGQNVTLSCEQNLNHDAMYWYRQDPGQGLRLIYYSQIVNDFQKGDIAEGYSVSREKKESFPLTVTSAQKNPTAFYLCASQGGGYGYTFGSGTRLTVV.

This clonotype was observed once. A much larger clone differs by one base, so this may be a read error. The V gene is TRBV27, the J gene TRBJ2-5; D gene ambiguous. Germline values: CDR1 MNHEY, CDR2 SMNVEV (reference sequence). The CDR3 loop spans 19 amino acids. The DNA of the CDR3 is TGTGTCAGCAGTTTTGCGGTTTGCCTGGTTGTTTCGGCCCCTGGGACCCAGTACTTC. Encoded protein: CVSSFAVCLVVSAPGTQYF.

This clonotype was observed a few times. This chain joins TRBV4-3 and TRBJ1-1, with D hard to call. The CDR3 is made up of 15 amino acids. Trimming stripped 3 bases from V and 3 bases from J, with 14 bases between. Looked up from germline, CDR1 is LGHNA and CDR2 is YSLEER. The DNA for the CDR3 is TGCGCCAGCAGCCAGAAGGAGGGCTTGCACACTGAAGCTTTCTTT. This translates into CASSQKEGLHTEAFF.